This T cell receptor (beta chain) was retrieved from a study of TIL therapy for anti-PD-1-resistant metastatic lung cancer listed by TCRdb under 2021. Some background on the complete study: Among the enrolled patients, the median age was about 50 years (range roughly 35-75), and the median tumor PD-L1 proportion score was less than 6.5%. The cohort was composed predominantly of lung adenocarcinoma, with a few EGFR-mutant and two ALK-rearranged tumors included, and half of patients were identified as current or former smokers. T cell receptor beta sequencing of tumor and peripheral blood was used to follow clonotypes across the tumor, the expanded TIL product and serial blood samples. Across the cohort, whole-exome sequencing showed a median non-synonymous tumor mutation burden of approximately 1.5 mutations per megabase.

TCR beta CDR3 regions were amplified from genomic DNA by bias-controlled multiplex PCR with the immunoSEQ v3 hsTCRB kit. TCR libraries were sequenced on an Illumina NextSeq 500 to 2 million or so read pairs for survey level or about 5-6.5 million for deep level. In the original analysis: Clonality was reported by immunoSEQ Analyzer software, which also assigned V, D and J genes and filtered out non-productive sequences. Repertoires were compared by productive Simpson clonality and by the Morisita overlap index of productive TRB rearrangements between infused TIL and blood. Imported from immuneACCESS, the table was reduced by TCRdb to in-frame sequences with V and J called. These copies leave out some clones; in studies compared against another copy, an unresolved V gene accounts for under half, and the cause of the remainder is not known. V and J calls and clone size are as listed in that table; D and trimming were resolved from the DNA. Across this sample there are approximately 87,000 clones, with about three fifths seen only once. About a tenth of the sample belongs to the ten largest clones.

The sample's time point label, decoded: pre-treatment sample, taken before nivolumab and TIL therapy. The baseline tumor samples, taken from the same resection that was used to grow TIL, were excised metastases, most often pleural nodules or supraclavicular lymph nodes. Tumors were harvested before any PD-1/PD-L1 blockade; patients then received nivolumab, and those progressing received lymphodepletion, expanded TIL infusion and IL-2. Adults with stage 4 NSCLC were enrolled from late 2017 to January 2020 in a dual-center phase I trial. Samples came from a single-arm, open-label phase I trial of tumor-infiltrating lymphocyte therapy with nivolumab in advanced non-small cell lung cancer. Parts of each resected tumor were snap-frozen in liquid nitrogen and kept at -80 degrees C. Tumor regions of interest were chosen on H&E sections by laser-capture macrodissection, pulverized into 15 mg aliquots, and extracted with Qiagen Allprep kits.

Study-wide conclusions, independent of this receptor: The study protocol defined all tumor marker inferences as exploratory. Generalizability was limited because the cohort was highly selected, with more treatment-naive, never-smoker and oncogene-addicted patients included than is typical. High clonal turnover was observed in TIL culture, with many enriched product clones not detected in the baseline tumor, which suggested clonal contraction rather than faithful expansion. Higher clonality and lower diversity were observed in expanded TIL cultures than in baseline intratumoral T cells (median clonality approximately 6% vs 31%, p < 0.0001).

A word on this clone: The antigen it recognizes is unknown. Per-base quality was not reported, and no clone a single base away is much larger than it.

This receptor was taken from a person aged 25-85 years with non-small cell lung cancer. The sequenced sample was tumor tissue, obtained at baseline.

The DNA sequence is TGTGCCAGCAGTTGGGGACAGGGGAACACCGGGGAGCTGTTTTTT. It is translated as CASSWGQGNTGELFF. The V and J genes are TRBV28 and TRBJ2-2; TRBD1 lines up with 9 middle nucleotides. CDR1 and CDR2 were assigned from the germline V gene as MDHEN and SYDVKM. Counted from cysteine to phenylalanine, this CDR3 has 15 amino acids. The CDR3 DNA has 45 bases and is translated from base 1. Germline trimming amounts to 4 bases on V and 1 base on J, with 1 as the count of junction bases outside the gene matches.